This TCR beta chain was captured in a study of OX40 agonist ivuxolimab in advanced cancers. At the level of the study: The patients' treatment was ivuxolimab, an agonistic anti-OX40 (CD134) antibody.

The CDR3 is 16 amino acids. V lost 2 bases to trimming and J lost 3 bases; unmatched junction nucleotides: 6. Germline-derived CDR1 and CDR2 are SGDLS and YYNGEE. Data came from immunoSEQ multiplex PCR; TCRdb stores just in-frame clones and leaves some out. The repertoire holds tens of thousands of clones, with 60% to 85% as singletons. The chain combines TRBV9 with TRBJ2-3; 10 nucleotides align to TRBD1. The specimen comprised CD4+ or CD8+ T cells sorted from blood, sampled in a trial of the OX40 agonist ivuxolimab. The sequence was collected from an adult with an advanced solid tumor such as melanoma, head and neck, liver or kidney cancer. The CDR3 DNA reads TGTGCCAGCAGCGTTTTGGGGGGACAGGGGACAGATACGCAGTATTTT. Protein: CASSVLGGQGTDTQYF.